One and the same sample provided the 13 T cell receptor beta chains below, sequenced in a study of blood T cell repertoires in COVID-19. The repertoire was sequenced with immunoSEQ multiplex PCR; TCRdb's copy has only in-frame clones and lacks some. The table records 40,000 to 50,000 clones, around 86% of them present only once. The sample comprised PBMCs or T cells enriched from blood (not recorded which). These TCRs come from a woman between 45 and 65 years old who had recovered from COVID-19.

This chain uses TRBV7-2 with TRBJ2-2, with TRBD2 matching over 7 bases. Germline assignment: CDR1 SGHTA and CDR2 FQGNSA. The V segment lost 1 base and the J segment 1 base; nucleotides outside the gene matches: 3. This CDR3 comprises 16 residues. The CDR3 protein is CASSLEQRGNTGELFF. The CDR3 DNA reads as TGTGCCAGCAGCTTAGAGCAGCGGGGGAACACCGGGGAGCTGTTTTTT.

This chain joins TRBV5-1 and TRBJ2-1, with 7 positions matching TRBD2. CDR3 length: 14 amino acids. J lost 4 bases, V lost 5 bases, and 6 bases had no gene match. Germline-derived CDR1 and CDR2 are SGHRS and YFSETQ. The CDR3 nucleotides are TGCGCCAGCAGGGGCGGGAGCGGGTACAATGAGCAGTTCTTC. It encodes CASRGGSGYNEQFF.

The chain uses TRBV7-9 and TRBJ2-5; no firm D call. V gave up 2 bases and J gave up 1 base, with 14 bases separating them. CDR1 is SEHNR and CDR2 is FQNEAQ in the germline V gene (reference sequence). The CDR3 contains 16 residues. CDR3 sequence reads: CASSLSTVARQETQYF. In DNA form, the CDR3 reads TGTGCCAGCAGCTTATCGACTGTGGCCCGCCAAGAGACCCAGTACTTC.

This clone has only one observation. The J gene is TRBJ2-7, the V gene TRBV28, with 7 bases fitting TRBD2. With V trimmed by 6 bases and J by 2 bases, 13 bases remained unmatched. This CDR3 is built from 16 residues. Germline CDR1 and CDR2: MDHEN and SYDVKM. The CDR3 DNA reads TGTGCCAGCAGCACGACTAGCCGTTTGGCCCCCTACGAGCAGTACTTC. Protein product: CASSTTSRLAPYEQYF. The full variable domain, its missing parts supplied by reference TRBV28 and TRBJ2-7, is DVKVTQSSRYLVKRTGEKVFLECVQDMDHENMFWYRQDPGLGLRLIYFSYDVKMKEKGDIPEGYSVSREKKERFSLILESASTNQTSMYLCASSTTSRLAPYEQYFGPGTRLTVT.

V and J are TRBV28 and TRBJ1-3, with D unclear. V was cut by 3 bases and J by 0 bases, with 6 bases left in between. The CDR3 runs to 14 residues. Germline CDR1 MDHEN, CDR2 SYDVKM. Written as DNA, the CDR3 is TGTGCCAGCAGTTTCGGGGACTCTGGAAACACCATATATTTT. Translating it yields CASSFGDSGNTIYF.

This clone was detected once. The V gene is TRBV18, the J gene TRBJ2-3; 8 bases match TRBD1. This CDR3 has 16 residues. J gave up 1 base and V 3 bases, and 6 bases lay outside the gene matches. Germline assignment: CDR1 KGHSH and CDR2 LQKENI. CDR3 sequence: CASSPLLDRGTDTQYF. The CDR3 coding sequence is TGTGCCAGCTCACCCCTGCTGGACAGGGGCACAGATACGCAGTATTTT.

This clone was picked up one time. This chain connects TRBV20-1 to TRBJ1-3, with a weak D call TRBD1 (6 bases). Trimming stripped 6 bases from V and 11 bases from J, with 17 bases between. From germline, CDR1 is DFQATT and CDR2 SNEGSKA (reference sequence). The CDR3 covers 12 residues. The CDR3 DNA is TGCAGTGCCAGTACAGGGTCTATCGCCATATATTTT. This translates into CSASTGSIAIYF.

J is TRBJ1-3 and V is TRBV28; D remains ambiguous. CDR1 MDHEN and CDR2 SYDVKM come from the germline V gene. The CDR3 runs 13 residues. The V gene lost 6 bases and the J gene lost 3 bases, with 9 bases spanning the gap. Here the CDR3 reads CASSPRGGNTIYF. The CDR3 coding sequence is TGTGCCAGCAGCCCCCGGGGTGGAAACACCATATATTTT.

The genes are TRBV19 and TRBJ1-5; no definite D call. CDR3 size: 16 residues. Trimming shortened V by 9 bases and J by 0 bases, and 18 bases separated the two germline ends. The germline V gene encodes CDR1 LNHDA and CDR2 SQIVND (reference sequence). The CDR3 sequence is CASAGHSPYSNQPQHF. DNA for the CDR3: TGTGCCAGCGCGGGTCACAGCCCCTATAGCAATCAGCCCCAGCATTTT.

This rearrangement joins TRBV14 to TRBJ2-1, with 9 bases fitting TRBD1. This CDR3 contains 15 residues. With V trimmed by 4 bases and J by 2 bases, 3 bases remained unmatched. Germline V gives CDR1 SGHDN, CDR2 FVKESK. Here the CDR3 DNA reads TGTGCCAGCAGCCCGCGGACAGGGGCCTACAATGAGCAGTTCTTC. Protein sequence: CASSPRTGAYNEQFF.

This clone came up once. This sequence joins TRBV14 and TRBJ2-1, with TRBD2 matching over 14 bases. The germline V gene has CDR1 SGHDN and CDR2 FVKESK. After removal of 4 bases from V and 12 bases from J, the junction contained 8 bases not matched to a gene. The CDR3 sequence is 15 residues long. CDR3 sequence: CASSLSGLAGVAQFF. CDR3 DNA sequence: TGTGCCAGCAGCCTTTCGGGACTAGCGGGAGTCGCGCAGTTCTTC.

The chain carries TRBV2 and TRBJ2-5, with a tentative D call TRBD2 (5 bases). The germline CDR1 and CDR2 sequences are SNHLY and FYNNEI. V was cut by 7 bases and J by 4 bases, with 19 bases left in between. This CDR3 region has 15 residues. CDR3 residues: CASKGDGGSGETQYF. The CDR3, as DNA: TGTGCCAGCAAGGGAGACGGTGGGTCCGGAGAGACCCAGTACTTC.

V gene TRBV5-6 combines with J gene TRBJ1-2; no firm D call. The CDR3 loop spans 16 amino acids. Germline-derived CDR1 and CDR2 are SGHDT and YYEEEE. The ends were cut back, 0 bases at V and 8 bases at J, with 20 bases in the middle. CDR3 in amino acids: CASSLVSKTISGGYTF. CDR3 DNA: TGTGCCAGCAGCTTGGTTAGCAAGACCATATCGGGGGGCTACACCTTC.